This passage covers 9 T cell receptor beta chains from one sample sequenced in a study of CD8 T cells in Susac syndrome. Random hexamers were used to reverse transcribe an amount of roughly 0.45 to 1 ug RNA. MiXCR, run by TCRdb on the immunoSEQ multiplex PCR reads, gives a single entry per CDR3 protein. The table records around 190,000 distinct CDR3 sequences, 80% to 95% of them present only once. Sequencing was performed on CD4+ T cells from PBMCs. The receptors derive from a human donor in good health.

The chain carries TRBV20-1 and TRBJ1-5, with 8 bases aligning to TRBD1. The CDR3 is made up of 13 amino acids. Germline CDR1 is DFQATT and CDR2 is SNEGSKA (reference sequence). J was trimmed by 7 bases and V by 6 bases; bases with no gene match: 8. CDR3 in amino acids: CSAADRGGQPQHF. DNA of the CDR3: TGCAGTGCGGCCGACAGGGGAGGACAGCCCCAGCATTTT.

The rearrangement uses TRBV18 and TRBJ2-7; possible D gene TRBD1, 6 bases. CDR1 is KGHSH, CDR2 LQKENI, per germline. The CDR3 covers 13 residues. The V and J ends lost 2 bases and 3 bases respectively, with 8 bases between them. The CDR3 loop reads CASSPRDNYEQYV. The CDR3 DNA reads TGTGCCAGCTCACCAAGGGACAACTACGAGCAGTACGTC.

The chain joins TRBV5-4 to TRBJ1-1; a possible D gene is TRBD1 (5 bases). Germline loops: CDR1 SGHNT, CDR2 YYREEE (reference sequence). The CDR3 runs 14 residues. The V gene lost 3 bases and the J gene lost 1 base, with 10 bases spanning the gap. The CDR3 DNA sequence: TGTGCCAGCAGCTGGCGCGGGGGGAACACTGAAGCTTTCTTT. Its translation: CASSWRGGNTEAFF.

The CDR3 loop is CASSYRRGLVSGNTIYF. The CDR3 DNA sequence: TGTGCCAGCAGTTATCGTCGGGGGTTGGTGTCTGGAAACACCATATATTTT. This rearrangement joins TRBV6-5 to TRBJ1-3, with D perhaps matching TRBD1 (5 bases). CDR3 length: 17 residues. CDR1 MNHEY and CDR2 SVGAGI come from the germline V gene. V was clipped by 3 bases and J by 1 base, with 16 bases between them.

The chain recombines TRBV3-1 with TRBJ2-1; 7 nucleotides match TRBD1. The length of the CDR3 is 13 residues. Germline loops: CDR1 LGHDT, CDR2 YNNKEL (reference sequence). The CDR3 nucleotides read TGTGCGTCGAGGGGGCCCCAAAACAATGAGCAGTTCTTC. Amino acid sequence: CASRGPQNNEQFF.

The chain links TRBV5-1 to TRBJ2-1; D gene ambiguous. Trimming took off 0 bases at V and 0 bases at J, with 10 bases between the two ends. There are 16 residues in the CDR3. Germline V gene data show CDR1 as SGHRS and CDR2 as YFSETQ. The CDR3 loop reads CASSLVSRSSYNEQFF. The CDR3 bases are TGCGCCAGCAGCTTGGTTAGCAGGAGCTCCTACAATGAGCAGTTCTTC.

V and J are TRBV5-1 and TRBJ2-6; 8 nucleotides line up with TRBD1. Germline V gene data show CDR1 as SGHRS and CDR2 as YFSETQ. The CDR3 consists of 17 residues. V lost 5 bases, J lost 1 base, and 8 bases stayed unmatched. In DNA form, the CDR3 reads TGCGCCAGCAGACCCTCAGGGGGCAAATCTGGGGCCAACGTCCTGACTTTC. It is translated as CASRPSGGKSGANVLTF.

The chain carries TRBV5-1 and TRBJ1-1; 10 bases align to TRBD1. After removal of 4 bases from V and 5 bases from J, the junction contained 8 bases not matched to a gene. The CDR3 sequence is 15 residues long. Germline V CDR1 and CDR2: SGHRS, YFSETQ. Here the CDR3 reads CASSAAGTGVTEAFF. The CDR3 nucleotides read TGCGCCAGCAGCGCGGCCGGGACAGGGGTGACTGAAGCTTTCTTT.

The rearrangement links TRBV6-5 to TRBJ1-6; 8 positions match TRBD1. V lost 0 bases to trimming and J lost 7 bases; unmatched junction nucleotides: 2. The CDR3 extends over 15 amino acids. Germline V gene lookup returns CDR1 MNHEY and CDR2 SVGAGI. The CDR3 here is CASSYSTGVNSPLHF. For the CDR3, the DNA is TGTGCCAGCAGTTACTCGACAGGGGTAAATTCACCCCTCCACTTT.